The 19 T cell receptor beta chains reported below all come from one sample, sequenced in a study of cytomegalovirus exposure and HLA in healthy donors. Clones were sequenced by immunoSEQ multiplex PCR, and TCRdb holds only the in-frame ones, with some missing. This sample has fewer than 150,000 clones, with around nine tenths found just once. The sequencing input was PBMCs. The receptors shown here come from a man between 18 and 29 years old in good health and CMV-seropositive.

This clone was observed a few times. The J gene is TRBJ2-4, the V gene TRBV2, with a weak D call TRBD1 (5 bases). The CDR3 consists of 17 residues. Germline loops: CDR1 SNHLY, CDR2 FYNNEI. The V end was cut by 8 bases, the J end by 0 bases, with 20 bases between. CDR3 amino acids: CASSGGTGFLAKNIQYF. The CDR3 bases are TGTGCCAGCTCCGGCGGAACAGGTTTCCTAGCCAAAAACATTCAGTACTTC.

V and J are TRBV5-6 and TRBJ1-5; D not resolved. The CDR3 spans 13 residues. Germline V gives CDR1 SGHDT, CDR2 YYEEEE. V gave up 7 bases and J gave up 5 bases, with 13 bases separating them. Here the CDR3 reads CASASGRHQPQHF. Here the CDR3 DNA reads TGTGCCAGCGCCTCGGGTCGGCATCAGCCCCAGCATTTT.

This clone appeared a single time. V is TRBV18 and J is TRBJ1-1; no clear D. This CDR3 comprises 14 residues. V shed 5 bases and J shed 1 base, with 11 bases lying between them. Looked up from germline, CDR1 is KGHSH and CDR2 is LQKENI. CDR3 in amino acids: CASSFAPQNTEAFF. DNA for the CDR3: TGTGCCAGCTCATTCGCCCCACAGAACACTGAAGCTTTCTTT. Variable domain in full (rest from reference TRBV18 and TRBJ1-1): NAGVMQNPRHLVRRRGQEARLRCSPMKGHSHVYWYRQLPEEGLKFMVYLQKENIIDESGMPKERFSAEFPKEGPSILRIQQVVRGDSAAYFCASSFAPQNTEAFFGQGTRLTVV.

With respect to this clone: The same CDR3 arises from other DNA sequences in this sample as well. This chain connects TRBV5-4 to TRBJ1-2; possible D gene TRBD1, 5 bases. V lost 1 base to trimming and J lost 4 bases, with 8 bases between them. The CDR3 is 13 amino acids. Per the germline V gene, CDR1 is SGHNT and CDR2 is YYREEE (reference sequence). CDR3 coding DNA: TGTGCCAGCAGCTTGAGGGGTAGCTATGGCTACACCTTC. It is translated as CASSLRGSYGYTF.

The chain recombines TRBV5-4 with TRBJ2-3; D uncertain. The germline CDR1 and CDR2 sequences are SGHNT and YYREEE (reference sequence). Trimming removed 1 base from V and 1 base from J, with 7 bases in between. This CDR3 comprises 14 residues. The CDR3 DNA reads TGTGCCAGCAGCTTGACAGAGCGCACAGATACGCAGTATTTT. It is translated as CASSLTERTDTQYF.

The genes are TRBV10-2 and TRBJ2-2; 12 bases are a match to TRBD2. Germline values: CDR1 WSHSY, CDR2 SAAADI. V lost 0 bases to trimming and J lost 6 bases; unmatched junction nucleotides: 14. CDR3 length equals 20 residues. DNA of the CDR3: TGCGCCAGCAGTGAGTCTCGTCGGCTAGCGGGAGGGCCTCGGGCCGGGGAGCTGTTTTTT. Translated, it gives CASSESRRLAGGPRAGELFF.

In this sample, this clone turned up once. The rearrangement joins TRBV6-6 to TRBJ2-1; tentative D call: TRBD1 (5 bases). V was clipped by 6 bases and J by 0 bases, with 6 bases between them. This CDR3 has 13 residues. The germline V gene encodes CDR1 MNHNY and CDR2 SVGAGI (reference sequence). CDR3 nucleotides: TGTGCCAGCAGGACAGACTCCTACAATGAGCAGTTCTTC. Translating it yields CASRTDSYNEQFF.

A remark on this clone: An end of the junction differs from the germline gene, which may be a read error. This chain joins TRBV4-2 and TRBJ2-7, with TRBD2 identical over 10 bases. Germline V lookup: CDR1 LGHNA, CDR2 YNFKEQ. This CDR3 has 15 amino acids. The CDR3 reads CASSQDLETSGAHVF. As DNA, the CDR3 is TGTGCCAGCAGCCAAGATCTAGAAACTAGCGGGGCCCATGTCTTC.

J is TRBJ2-3 and V is TRBV5-6; TRBD2 matches 8 bases. CDR3 length equals 18 residues. The V gene's germline CDR1 is SGHDT and CDR2 YYEEEE. The J segment lost 4 bases and the V segment lost 1 base, leaving 14 bases of the junction unmatched. Here the CDR3 reads CASSLRSGGRLRPDTQYF. The CDR3 region has the DNA TGTGCCAGCAGCTTGCGGTCGGGCGGGAGGTTAAGACCAGATACGCAGTATTTT.

The chain recombines TRBV11-3 with TRBJ1-2, with TRBD1 matching 8 bases. The CDR3 consists of 14 residues. The trim removed 8 bases at V and 4 bases at J, leaving 9 bases unmatched. Germline V lookup: CDR1 SGHNT, CDR2 YENEEA. CDR3 in amino acids: CASGTGLTTYGYTF. CDR3 coding DNA: TGTGCCAGCGGGACAGGACTAACAACCTATGGCTACACCTTC. The variable domain in full, with the rest retrieved from reference TRBV11-3 and TRBJ1-2, is EAGVVQSPRYKIIEKKQPVAFWCNPISGHNTLYWYLQNLGQGPELLIRYENEEAVDDSQLPKDRFSAERLKGVDSTLKIQPAELGDSAVYLCASGTGLTTYGYTFGSGTRLTVV.

V and J are TRBV7-7 and TRBJ2-5; D uncertain. Germline lookup yields CDR1 SSHAT and CDR2 FNYEAQ (reference sequence). The CDR3 totals 13 residues. Trimming cost V 5 bases and J 3 bases, with 10 bases left between them. CDR3 sequence (DNA): TGTGCCAGCAGCCCGAGCATGGAAGAGACCCAGTACTTC. Residues: CASSPSMEETQYF.

The chain couples TRBV28 to TRBJ2-7; TRBD1 matches 7 bases. CDR1 MDHEN and CDR2 SYDVKM come from the germline V gene. Trimming at V came to 3 bases and at J to 4 bases, leaving 6 bases not matched to a gene. This CDR3 spans 14 amino acids. In nucleotides, the CDR3 is TGTGCCAGCAGTTTGGGGACAGCTCTTTACGAGCAGTACTTC. Translated: CASSLGTALYEQYF.

The V gene is TRBV18, the J gene TRBJ1-2; a possible D gene is TRBD1 (5 bases). This CDR3 region has 12 residues. The germline V gene has CDR1 KGHSH and CDR2 LQKENI. V was clipped by 3 bases and J by 4 bases, with 6 bases between them. CDR3 DNA: TGTGCCAGCTCACCGGGGGGCTATGGCTACACCTTC. Protein: CASSPGGYGYTF. Based on the CDR3 plus reference TRBV18 and TRBJ1-2, the full variable domain is NAGVMQNPRHLVRRRGQEARLRCSPMKGHSHVYWYRQLPEEGLKFMVYLQKENIIDESGMPKERFSAEFPKEGPSILRIQQVVRGDSAAYFCASSPGGYGYTFGSGTRLTVV.

Only one count was recorded for this clone. The rearrangement uses TRBV4-1 and TRBJ1-4, with a possible D match to TRBD1 (5 bases). This CDR3 is built from 16 residues. The germline V gene has CDR1 MGHRA and CDR2 YSYEKL. Trimming stripped 1 base from V and 5 bases from J, with 14 bases between. The CDR3 sequence is CASSQVFDSYNEKLFF. In nucleotides, the CDR3 is TGCGCCAGCAGCCAAGTATTCGACAGCTACAATGAAAAACTGTTTTTT.

The chain's CDR3 is CASSQVFYRSMNTEAFF. For the CDR3, the DNA is TGTGCCAGCAGCCAAGTGTTCTACAGATCTATGAACACTGAAGCTTTCTTT. The gene calls are TRBV14 and TRBJ1-1; D not resolved. The CDR3 runs to 17 residues. Germline values: CDR1 SGHDN, CDR2 FVKESK. Trimming took off 1 base at V and 0 bases at J, with 15 bases between the two ends.

The chain employs TRBV28 and TRBJ1-4; TRBD1 agrees at 9 bases. The CDR3 has 15 residues. V shed 6 bases, J shed 2 bases, and the junction held 4 bases outside the gene matches. CDR1 is MDHEN, CDR2 SYDVKM, per germline. For the CDR3, the DNA is TGTGCCAGCAGACCACAGGGGGCGACTAATGAAAAACTGTTTTTT. Translated: CASRPQGATNEKLFF.

V gene TRBV11-2 combines with J gene TRBJ2-2; D gene uncertain. The CDR3 sequence is 15 residues long. The V end was cut by 4 bases, the J end by 2 bases, with 11 bases between. Germline V gene lookup returns CDR1 SGHAT and CDR2 FQNNGV. The CDR3 is CASSCDWRNTGELFF. DNA of the CDR3: TGTGCCAGCAGCTGCGACTGGCGCAACACCGGGGAGCTGTTTTTT.

This rearrangement joins TRBV6-1 to TRBJ2-2; the D is unclear. The CDR3 has 16 residues. V lost 1 base and J lost 2, with 11 bases in between. Germline V gene data show CDR1 as MNHNS and CDR2 as SASEGT. This CDR3 is CASSEGSYPNTGELFF. CDR3 nucleotides: TGTGCCAGCAGTGAAGGGAGTTACCCAAACACCGGGGAGCTGTTTTTT.

This chain links TRBV6-1 with TRBJ2-3, with TRBD2 matching over 11 bases. The CDR3 has 16 amino acids. Germline V gene lookup returns CDR1 MNHNS and CDR2 SASEGT. Trimming took 2 bases from V and 6 from J; bases not matched to a gene: 7. CDR3 nucleotides: TGTGCCAGCAGTGAATATAGCGGGGGGGGAGGGGATACGCAGTATTTT. Amino acid sequence: CASSEYSGGGGDTQYF.